The next 16 T cell receptor beta chains were all read from a single sample in a study of cytomegalovirus exposure and HLA in healthy donors. In the PCR, 60 Vbeta and 13 Jbeta primers were used. Here immunoSEQ multiplex PCR was the method, and the copy in TCRdb shows in-frame clones only, minus some. The sample shows approximately 69,000 clones, around 74% of them seen only once. The sample comprised PBMCs. These receptors were collected from a woman aged 30 to 39 in good health and CMV-seropositive.

V usage is TRBV4-2 and J usage is TRBJ2-7; 8 nucleotides agree with TRBD2. Unmatched junction bases numbered 10, after V lost 0 bases and J lost 3 bases. This CDR3 has 17 amino acids. Germline V gives CDR1 LGHNA, CDR2 YNFKEQ. CDR3: CASSQDAGAGGVYEQYF. As DNA, the CDR3 is TGTGCCAGCAGCCAAGACGCGGGGGCGGGAGGTGTCTACGAGCAGTACTTC.

This clone was counted only a few times. The chain links TRBV4-1 to TRBJ2-1, with 10 bases identical to TRBD2. V lost 3 bases, J lost 8 bases, and 10 bases stayed unmatched. The CDR3 contains 16 residues. Germline V gene data show CDR1 as MGHRA and CDR2 as YSYEKL. Here the CDR3 DNA reads TGCGCCAGCAGCCAGGGGCTAGCGGGAGTGTGGGATGAGCAGTTCTTC. Translating gives CASSQGLAGVWDEQFF.

The gene calls are TRBV28 and TRBJ1-2, with 8 bases that match TRBD1. This CDR3 has 11 amino acids. CDR1 is MDHEN and CDR2 is SYDVKM in the germline V gene. The V segment lost 6 bases and the J segment 8 bases; nucleotides outside the gene matches: 2. The CDR3 DNA reads TGTGCCAGCAGGGACAGGGACGGCTACACCTTC. Its protein product is CASRDRDGYTF.

The V call is TRBV30, the J call TRBJ1-1; D remains unclear. Germline V gives CDR1 GTSNPN, CDR2 SVGIG (reference sequence). V lost 0 bases to trimming and J lost 1 base, with 9 bases between them. This CDR3 spans 14 amino acids. As DNA, the CDR3 is TGTGCCTGGAGTGTAGGTCCAGGGAACACTGAAGCTTTCTTT. This codes for CAWSVGPGNTEAFF.

The J gene is TRBJ1-4, the V gene TRBV6-1; 10 bases are a match to TRBD1. With 6 bases clipped from V and 6 bases from J, the junction kept 1 base outside the gene matches. This CDR3 has 13 amino acids. Germline CDR1 is MNHNS and CDR2 is SASEGT. DNA for the CDR3: TGTGCCAGCAGGGACAGGGGGGATGAAAAACTGTTTTTT. Amino acids: CASRDRGDEKLFF.

The rearrangement joins TRBV6-6 to TRBJ1-1; D unclear. The CDR3 spans 14 residues. Looked up from germline, CDR1 is MNHNY and CDR2 is SVGAGI (reference sequence). Trimming took off 5 bases at V and 1 base at J, with 11 bases between the two ends. The DNA for the CDR3 is TGTGCCAGCAGTCCCCCTCCCTCGAACACTGAAGCTTTCTTT. Its translation: CASSPPPSNTEAFF.

This chain joins TRBV18 and TRBJ2-1; 7 bases line up with TRBD2. This CDR3 spans 16 amino acids. Germline V gene lookup returns CDR1 KGHSH and CDR2 LQKENI. V lost 3 bases to trimming and J lost 7 bases; unmatched junction nucleotides: 12. The CDR3 DNA reads TGTGCCAGCTCACCCTCGGAGGGTAGCGGGCGGAATGAGCAGTTCTTC. It specifies CASSPSEGSGRNEQFF.

The CDR3 here is CASRPLGGSSENSYEQYF. DNA of the CDR3: TGTGCCAGCAGGCCCCTTGGGGGATCTAGCGAGAACTCCTACGAGCAGTACTTC. This chain connects TRBV27 to TRBJ2-7; D possibly corresponds to TRBD2 (6 bases). The germline gives CDR1 MNHEY, CDR2 SMNVEV (reference sequence). CDR3 length: 18 residues. The V end lost 6 bases, the J end lost 0 bases, and 24 bases lay between the germline ends.

The chain joins TRBV5-1 to TRBJ2-6; D uncertain. V dropped 4 bases and J dropped 0 bases, with 5 bases sitting between them. The CDR3 runs to 14 residues. Germline lookup yields CDR1 SGHRS and CDR2 YFSETQ. CDR3: CASSLRSGANVLTF. In DNA form, the CDR3 reads TGCGCCAGCAGCCTACGCTCTGGGGCCAACGTCCTGACTTTC.

The chain uses TRBV5-1 and TRBJ2-7; 9 bases agree with TRBD2. Germline-derived CDR1 and CDR2 are SGHRS and YFSETQ. The trim removed 4 bases at V and 5 bases at J, leaving 13 bases unmatched. This CDR3 has 16 amino acids. The CDR3 DNA reads as TGCGCCAGCAGCCTAATTAGCGGGAGCGTTGCGCACGAGCAGTACTTC. Translated: CASSLISGSVAHEQYF.

V gene TRBV5-8 combines with J gene TRBJ1-4; no definite D call. Trimming cost V 4 bases and J 2 bases, with 18 bases left between them. Germline values: CDR1 SGHTS, CDR2 YDEGEE. The length of the CDR3 is 17 residues. For the CDR3, the DNA is TGTGCCAGCAGCGGGCGACTAATAAGAGGGACTAATGAAAAACTGTTTTTT. It yields the protein CASSGRLIRGTNEKLFF.

The V call is TRBV28, the J call TRBJ1-1; D unresolved. CDR3 length equals 13 residues. Trimming stripped 5 bases from V and 2 bases from J, with 9 bases between. The germline V gene has CDR1 MDHEN and CDR2 SYDVKM. In DNA form, the CDR3 reads TGTGCCAGCAGTGAGGCGGGAAACACTGAAGCTTTCTTT. Protein: CASSEAGNTEAFF.

V is TRBV7-2 and J is TRBJ2-1, with D maybe TRBD2 (5 bases). Germline values: CDR1 SGHTA, CDR2 FQGNSA. V was clipped by 2 bases and J by 6 bases, with 17 bases between them. CDR3 length: 16 amino acids. This chain's CDR3 is CASSLSGGRTGNEQFF. The CDR3 coding sequence is TGTGCCAGCAGCTTAAGCGGCGGGCGGACCGGCAATGAGCAGTTCTTC.

This clone was picked up one time. The chain employs TRBV30 and TRBJ1-5; D remains unclear. From germline, CDR1 is GTSNPN and CDR2 SVGIG (reference sequence). This CDR3 has 13 residues. V lost 0 bases and J 1 base, leaving 4 bases between the germline ends. The CDR3 spells CAWSVLSNQPQHF. CDR3 coding DNA: TGTGCCTGGAGTGTACTCAGCAATCAGCCCCAGCATTTT.

The rearrangement uses TRBV6-5 and TRBJ2-7; TRBD2 matches at 10 bases. CDR1 is MNHEY, CDR2 SVGAGI, per germline. The junction had 5 bases not matched to a gene; V was cut back by 1 base and J by 2 bases. The CDR3 length is 16 residues. The CDR3 is CASSYWRTSGPYEQYF. The CDR3, as DNA: TGTGCCAGCAGTTACTGGCGGACTAGCGGCCCCTACGAGCAGTACTTC.

This rearrangement joins TRBV18 to TRBJ1-1; no clear D gene. CDR3 length: 12 residues. The V gene's germline CDR1 is KGHSH and CDR2 LQKENI. Deletions cut 6 bases from V and 1 base from J, with 6 bases between. The CDR3 sequence: CASSPWNTEAFF. Written as DNA, the CDR3 is TGTGCCAGCTCCCCCTGGAACACTGAAGCTTTCTTT.